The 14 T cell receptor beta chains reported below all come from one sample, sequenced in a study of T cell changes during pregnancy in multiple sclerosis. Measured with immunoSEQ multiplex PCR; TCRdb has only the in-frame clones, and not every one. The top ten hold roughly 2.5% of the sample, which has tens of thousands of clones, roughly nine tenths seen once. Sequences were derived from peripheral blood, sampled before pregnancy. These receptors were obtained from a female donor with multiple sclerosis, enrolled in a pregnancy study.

As DNA, the CDR3 is TGTGCCAGCAGCCGATCAGCAGGGGGCTATGGCTACACCTTC. Translation gives CASSRSAGGYGYTF. The gene calls are TRBV27 and TRBJ1-2, with 7 bases matching TRBD1. V lost 6 bases to trimming and J lost 4 bases; unmatched junction nucleotides: 8. Germline CDR1 MNHEY, CDR2 SMNVEV (reference sequence). The CDR3 covers 14 residues.

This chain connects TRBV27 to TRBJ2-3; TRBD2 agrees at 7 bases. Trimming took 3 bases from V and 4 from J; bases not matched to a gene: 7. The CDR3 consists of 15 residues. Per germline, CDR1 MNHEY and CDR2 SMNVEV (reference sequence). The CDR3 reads CASSFIGGRADTQYF. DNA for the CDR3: TGTGCCAGCAGTTTCATCGGGGGGAGGGCAGATACGCAGTATTTT.

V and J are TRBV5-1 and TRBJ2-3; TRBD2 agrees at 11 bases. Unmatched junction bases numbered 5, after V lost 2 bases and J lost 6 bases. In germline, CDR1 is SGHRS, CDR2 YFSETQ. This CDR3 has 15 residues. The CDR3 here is CASSLLAGATDTQYF. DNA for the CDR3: TGCGCCAGCAGCTTACTAGCGGGAGCGACCGATACGCAGTATTTT.

CDR3 in amino acids: CASSPPAENTIYF. CDR3 DNA sequence: TGTGCCAGCTCACCACCGGCCGAAAACACCATATATTTT. The V and J genes are TRBV18 and TRBJ1-3; no definite D call. V lost 0 bases to trimming and J lost 6 bases, with 6 bases between them. Germline V lookup: CDR1 KGHSH, CDR2 LQKENI. This CDR3 is 13 amino acids long.

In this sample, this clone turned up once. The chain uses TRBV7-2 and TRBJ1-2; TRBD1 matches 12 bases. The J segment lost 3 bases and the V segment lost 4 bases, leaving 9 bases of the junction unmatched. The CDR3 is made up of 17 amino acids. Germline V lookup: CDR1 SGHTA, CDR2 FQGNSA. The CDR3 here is CASSSNPGQGAYYGYTF. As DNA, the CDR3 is TGTGCCAGCAGCTCTAATCCGGGACAGGGGGCATACTATGGCTACACCTTC.

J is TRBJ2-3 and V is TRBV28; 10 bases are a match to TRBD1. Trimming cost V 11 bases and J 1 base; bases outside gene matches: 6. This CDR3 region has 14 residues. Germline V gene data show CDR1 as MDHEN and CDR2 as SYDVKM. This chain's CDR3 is CAGGGTGGTDTQYF. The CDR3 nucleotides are TGTGCCGGAGGGGGGACAGGGGGCACAGATACGCAGTATTTT.

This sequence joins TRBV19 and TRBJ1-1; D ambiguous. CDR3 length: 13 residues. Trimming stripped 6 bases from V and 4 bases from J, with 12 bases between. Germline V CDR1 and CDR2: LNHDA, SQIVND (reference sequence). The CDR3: CASSLELGTEAFF. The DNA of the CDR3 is TGTGCCAGTAGCCTGGAGTTGGGCACTGAAGCTTTCTTT. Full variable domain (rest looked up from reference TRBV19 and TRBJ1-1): DGGITQSPKYLFRKEGQNVTLSCEQNLNHDAMYWYRQDPGQGLRLIYYSQIVNDFQKGDIAEGYSVSREKKESFPLTVTSAQKNPTAFYLCASSLELGTEAFFGQGTRLTVV.

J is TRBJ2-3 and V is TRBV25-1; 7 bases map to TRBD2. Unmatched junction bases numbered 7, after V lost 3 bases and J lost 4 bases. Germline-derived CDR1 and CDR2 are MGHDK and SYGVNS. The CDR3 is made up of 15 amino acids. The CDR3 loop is CASSDVGRWADTQYF. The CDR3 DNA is TGTGCCAGCAGTGACGTCGGGAGGTGGGCAGATACGCAGTATTTT.

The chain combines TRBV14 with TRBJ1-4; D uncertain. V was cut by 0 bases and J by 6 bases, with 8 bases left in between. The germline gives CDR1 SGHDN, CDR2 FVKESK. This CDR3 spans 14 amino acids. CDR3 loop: CASSQDLGHEKLFF. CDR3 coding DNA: TGTGCCAGCAGCCAAGATCTAGGCCATGAAAAACTGTTTTTT.

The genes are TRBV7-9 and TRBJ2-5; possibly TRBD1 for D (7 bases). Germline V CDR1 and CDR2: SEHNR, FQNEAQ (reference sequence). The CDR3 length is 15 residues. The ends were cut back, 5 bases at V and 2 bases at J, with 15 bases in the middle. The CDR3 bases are TGTGCCAGCAGCATCAAGGGGGGACAGCAAGAGACCCAGTACTTC. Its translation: CASSIKGGQQETQYF. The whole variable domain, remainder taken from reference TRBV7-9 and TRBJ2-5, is DTGVSQNPRHKITKRGQNVTFRCDPISEHNRLYWYRQTLGQGPEFLTYFQNEAQLEKSRLLSDRFSAERPKGSFSTLEIQRTEQGDSAMYLCASSIKGGQQETQYFGPGTRLLVL.

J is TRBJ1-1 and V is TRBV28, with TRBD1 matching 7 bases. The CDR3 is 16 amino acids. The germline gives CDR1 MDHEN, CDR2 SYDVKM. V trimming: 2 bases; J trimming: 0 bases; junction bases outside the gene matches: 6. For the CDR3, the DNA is TGTGCCAGCAGTTTAAAGGGGGCGCATATGAACACTGAAGCTTTCTTT. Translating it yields CASSLKGAHMNTEAFF.

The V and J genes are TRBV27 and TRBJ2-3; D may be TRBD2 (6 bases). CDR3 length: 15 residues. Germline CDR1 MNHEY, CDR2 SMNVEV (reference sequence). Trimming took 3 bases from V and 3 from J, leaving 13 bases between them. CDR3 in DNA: TGTGCCAGCAGTTTCGGGGCGGGGCGGACAGATACGCAGTATTTT. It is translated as CASSFGAGRTDTQYF.

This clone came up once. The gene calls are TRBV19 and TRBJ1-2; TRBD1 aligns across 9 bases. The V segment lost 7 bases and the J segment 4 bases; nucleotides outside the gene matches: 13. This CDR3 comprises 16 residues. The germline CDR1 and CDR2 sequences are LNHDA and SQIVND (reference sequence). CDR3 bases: TGTGCCAGTAACCCGGGACAGGGAGCGCGTAGCTATGGCTACACCTTC. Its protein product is CASNPGQGARSYGYTF.

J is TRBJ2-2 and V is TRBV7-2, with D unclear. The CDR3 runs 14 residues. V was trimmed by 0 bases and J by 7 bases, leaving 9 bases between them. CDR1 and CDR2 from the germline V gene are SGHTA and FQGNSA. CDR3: CASSLASKLGELFF. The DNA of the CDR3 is TGTGCCAGCAGCTTAGCCTCCAAGCTCGGGGAGCTGTTTTTT.